What follows are 23 T cell receptor beta chains derived from one specimen sequenced in a study of blood T cell repertoires in COVID-19. Clones were sequenced by immunoSEQ multiplex PCR, and TCRdb holds only the in-frame ones, with some missing. The sample consists of about 170,000 clones, about 83% of them appearing once. Sequencing was carried out using peripheral blood. The receptors here all came from a man between 18 and 35 years old with active or convalescent COVID-19.

The chain joins TRBV5-5 to TRBJ1-6, with 7 bases fitting TRBD1. J was trimmed by 13 bases and V by 5 bases; bases with no gene match: 6. CDR3 length equals 12 residues. Germline-derived CDR1 and CDR2 are SGHKS and YYEKEE (reference sequence). The CDR3 reads CASSSAGGPLHF. As DNA, the CDR3 is TGTGCCAGCAGTTCGGCAGGGGGTCCCCTCCACTTT. The full variable domain, in which reference TRBV5-5 and TRBJ1-6 provide the parts outside the CDR3, is DAGVTQSPTHLIKTRGQQVTLRCSPISGHKSVSWYQQVLGQGPQFIFQYYEKEERGRGNFPDRFSARQFPNYSSELNVNALLLGDSALYLCASSSAGGPLHFGNGTRLTVT.

J is TRBJ1-1 and V is TRBV6-5; D is undetermined. The germline V gene encodes CDR1 MNHEY and CDR2 SVGAGI. Trimming took off 6 bases at V and 7 bases at J, with 18 bases between the two ends. This CDR3 spans 14 amino acids. CDR3 DNA: TGTGCCAGCAGCCCCCAAGGAGGGCAAGATGAAGCTTTCTTT. This codes for CASSPQGGQDEAFF.

The CDR3 DNA sequence: TGCGCCAGCAGCTTGTTGGGAGATGAAGCTTTCTTT. Its protein product is CASSLLGDEAFF. The chain links TRBV5-1 to TRBJ1-1; D call uncertain. Germline CDR1 is SGHRS and CDR2 is YFSETQ. Trimming took off 1 base at V and 7 bases at J, with 8 bases between the two ends. The CDR3 loop spans 12 amino acids. The full variable domain, rest sourced from reference TRBV5-1 and TRBJ1-1, is KAGVTQTPRYLIKTRGQQVTLSCSPISGHRSVSWYQQTPGQGLQFLFEYFSETQRNKGNFPGRFSGRQFSNSRSEMNVSTLELGDSALYLCASSLLGDEAFFGQGTRLTVV.

The chain couples TRBV3-1 (or the pseudogene TRBV3-2) to TRBJ2-3; D might be TRBD1 (5 bases). CDR3 length: 19 amino acids. V lost 4 bases, J lost 0 bases, and 23 bases lay in between. Germline V gene sequence: CDR1 LGHDT, CDR2 YNNKEL (reference sequence). The CDR3 region is CASSRSDLEQEPSTDTQYF. CDR3 coding DNA: TGTGCCAGCAGCCGCAGCGACCTCGAACAGGAACCTAGCACAGATACGCAGTATTTT.

The rearrangement uses TRBV4-2 and TRBJ2-7; 9 bases agree with TRBD1. The J segment lost 4 bases and the V segment lost 0 bases, leaving 7 bases of the junction unmatched. CDR1 is LGHNA and CDR2 is YNFKEQ in the germline V gene. This CDR3 spans 16 amino acids. The DNA of the CDR3 is TGTGCCAGCAGCCAAGAATACGGGACAGGGTCATACGAGCAGTACGTC. This translates into CASSQEYGTGSYEQYV.

This clone appeared once. The chain couples TRBV5-1 to TRBJ1-2; a possible D gene is TRBD1 (6 bases). From germline, CDR1 is SGHRS and CDR2 YFSETQ. The V gene lost 4 bases and the J gene lost 7 bases, with 11 bases spanning the gap. The CDR3 totals 12 residues. CDR3 residues: CASSLGAGGYTF. The DNA of the CDR3 is TGCGCCAGCAGCCTGGGGGCCGGTGGCTACACCTTC.

The table lists this clone with a few counts. The chain links TRBV10-3 to TRBJ1-2; weak D call: TRBD1 (5 bases). Germline assignment: CDR1 ENHRY and CDR2 SYGVKD. This CDR3 comprises 13 residues. The V end lost 4 bases, the J end lost 8 bases, and 14 bases lay between the germline ends. The CDR3 sequence: CAISVGGLRGYTF. DNA of the CDR3: TGTGCCATCAGTGTGGGGGGTCTTCGGGGCTACACCTTC.

This sequence joins TRBV19 and TRBJ1-1; D might be TRBD1 (5 bases). Germline CDR1 and CDR2: LNHDA and SQIVND (reference sequence). The CDR3 totals 15 residues. Trimming stripped 1 base from V and 0 bases from J, with 9 bases between. The CDR3 bases are TGTGCCAGTAGTATAGGCCTGGGGCTGAACACTGAAGCTTTCTTT. Its translation is CASSIGLGLNTEAFF.

The chain combines TRBV2 with TRBJ2-3, with D possibly being TRBD2 (9 bases). The CDR3 runs 14 residues. Trimming took off 9 bases at V and 4 bases at J, with 17 bases between the two ends. The germline CDR1 and CDR2 sequences are SNHLY and FYNNEI. The CDR3 is CASDLAGQADTQYF. CDR3 DNA sequence: TGTGCCAGTGATCTAGCGGGACAGGCAGATACGCAGTATTTT.

The chain combines TRBV4-1 with TRBJ1-1; no definite D call. Germline V gene sequence: CDR1 MGHRA, CDR2 YSYEKL. The V end was cut by 1 base, the J end by 0 bases, with 6 bases between. The CDR3 is made up of 14 amino acids. The CDR3 nucleotides read TGCGCCAGCAGCCAAGGAGGAATGAACACTGAAGCTTTCTTT. Translating gives CASSQGGMNTEAFF.

This sequence joins TRBV4-2 and TRBJ2-2, with 8 nucleotides matching TRBD2. With V trimmed by 0 bases and J by 3 bases, 3 bases remained unmatched. Germline lookup yields CDR1 LGHNA and CDR2 YNFKEQ. The length of the CDR3 is 16 residues. This CDR3 reads CASSQDRREDTGELFF. CDR3 DNA: TGTGCCAGCAGCCAAGATAGGCGGGAGGACACCGGGGAGCTGTTTTTT.

This chain uses TRBV11-2 with TRBJ1-1, with D uncertain. V was pared by 6 bases and J by 0 bases, with 8 bases between. The CDR3 is 13 amino acids. CDR1 is SGHAT and CDR2 is FQNNGV in the germline V gene. CDR3 region: CASSPQVNTEAFF. In nucleotides, the CDR3 is TGTGCCAGCAGTCCCCAGGTGAACACTGAAGCTTTCTTT.

V is TRBV28 and J is TRBJ1-1; the D is unclear. V shed 8 bases and J shed 5 bases, with 15 bases lying between them. The CDR3 is made up of 13 amino acids. Germline V gene lookup returns CDR1 MDHEN and CDR2 SYDVKM. The CDR3 loop is CASSRSRATEAFF. The CDR3 DNA reads as TGTGCCAGCTCCCGAAGTCGAGCTACTGAAGCTTTCTTT.

The genes are TRBV13 and TRBJ1-1; 8 bases fit TRBD1. Germline values: CDR1 PRHDT, CDR2 FYEKMQ (reference sequence). CDR3 size: 14 residues. V dropped 5 bases and J dropped 5; count of bases not matched to a gene: 7. The CDR3 sequence: CASSPQGARTEAFF. The CDR3 region has the DNA TGTGCCAGCAGCCCGCAGGGGGCGCGAACTGAAGCTTTCTTT.

This chain links TRBV5-1 with TRBJ1-1; no firm D call. This CDR3 is 14 amino acids long. The V gene lost 1 base and the J gene lost 0 bases, with 7 bases spanning the gap. Per the germline V gene, CDR1 is SGHRS and CDR2 is YFSETQ. CDR3 sequence: CASSLLQMNTEAFF. The CDR3 DNA sequence: TGCGCCAGCAGCTTGTTACAGATGAACACTGAAGCTTTCTTT.

CDR3 sequence: CASSDETGGRYYGYTF. CDR3 bases: TGTGCCAGCAGCGACGAGACAGGGGGGAGGTACTATGGCTACACCTTC. The chain has TRBV7-3 and TRBJ1-2, with 9 bases that match TRBD1. CDR3 size: 16 residues. Trimming at V came to 5 bases and at J to 3 bases, leaving 10 bases not matched to a gene. Germline V lookup: CDR1 SGHTA, CDR2 FQGTGA.

The rearrangement uses TRBV3-1 (or the pseudogene TRBV3-2) and TRBJ1-5; D possibly corresponds to TRBD1 (6 bases). The CDR3 runs 13 residues. CDR1 and CDR2 (germline): LGHDT, YNNKEL (reference sequence). Trimming removed 8 bases from V and 7 bases from J, with 15 bases in between. The DNA of the CDR3 is TGTGCCAGCGGCGCAGGGGAGTTCCAGCCCCAGCATTTT. Protein sequence: CASGAGEFQPQHF.

The chain joins TRBV18 to TRBJ2-4, with 8 nucleotides matching TRBD1. J was trimmed by 0 bases and V by 3 bases; bases with no gene match: 4. Germline V lookup: CDR1 KGHSH, CDR2 LQKENI. The CDR3 has 16 residues. The CDR3 loop is CASSPQGALAKNIQYF. DNA of the CDR3: TGTGCCAGCTCACCCCAGGGGGCCCTAGCCAAAAACATTCAGTACTTC.

The chain employs TRBV7-9 and TRBJ1-1; D not certain. V was clipped by 7 bases and J by 3 bases, with 15 bases between them. This CDR3 contains 14 residues. The germline CDR1 and CDR2 sequences are SEHNR and FQNEAQ (reference sequence). This CDR3 is CASTVHRGYTEAFF. The CDR3 nucleotides are TGTGCCAGCACCGTCCACCGCGGATACACTGAAGCTTTCTTT.

The table lists this clone with a count of one. The chain employs TRBV28 and TRBJ2-5; weak D call: TRBD2 (6 bases). CDR1 is MDHEN, CDR2 SYDVKM, per germline. The CDR3 extends over 15 amino acids. Between the trimmed V and J ends, which lost 8 bases and 5 bases, there was a span of 21 bases. DNA of the CDR3: TGTGCCAGCGGGATTAGCGGAGACCGCCCGGAGACCCAGTACTTC. Residues: CASGISGDRPETQYF.

The V call is TRBV27, the J call TRBJ1-1, with TRBD1 identical over 9 bases. The CDR3 is 14 residues long. Per the germline V gene, CDR1 is MNHEY and CDR2 is SMNVEV (reference sequence). The ends lost 4 bases at V and 2 bases at J; junction bases unmatched: 2. CDR3 sequence reads: CASSWTGANTEAFF. The CDR3 DNA reads as TGTGCCAGCAGTTGGACAGGGGCTAACACTGAAGCTTTCTTT.

The chain employs TRBV12-2 and TRBJ1-5; the table's TRBD1 call for D was not verified on the DNA. TRBV12-2 is a documented pseudogene. The CDR3 is made up of 18 amino acids. The chain's CDR3 is CASRQVEAGTGSGRPQHF. The CDR3 nucleotides read TGTGCAAGTCGACAGGTCGAAGCGGGGACAGGGAGCGGTCGGCCCCAGCATTTT.

The V and J genes are TRBV28 and TRBJ1-1; D remains ambiguous. The V end was cut by 7 bases, the J end by 4 bases, with 16 bases between. CDR1 and CDR2 (germline): MDHEN, SYDVKM. CDR3 length equals 14 residues. The CDR3 spells CASTPFRGSTEAFF. In nucleotides, the CDR3 is TGTGCCAGCACCCCTTTCCGGGGTTCCACTGAAGCTTTCTTT.